This T cell receptor (beta chain) was found in a study of shared clonotypes between healthy human individuals. The V gene's germline CDR1 is LNHDA and CDR2 SQIVND (reference sequence). The length of the CDR3 is 12 residues. V lost 8 bases to trimming and J lost 5 bases, with 13 bases between them. TCRdb's table, derived via immunoSEQ multiplex PCR, lists solely in-frame clones and lacks some. This table has a few hundred thousand clones, over 75% appearing once. The sequence derives from a man between 18 and 29 years old in good health. Material for sequencing was memory CD8+ T cells sorted from blood. Subset here: CD45RO+ cells pooled with CCR7-negative TemRA cells. This rearrangement joins TRBV19 to TRBJ2-7; D is perhaps TRBD2 (6 bases). The CDR3: CASVGEENEQYF. CDR3 DNA: TGTGCCAGTGTGGGGGAGGAGAACGAGCAGTACTTC. The full variable domain, in which reference TRBV19 and TRBJ2-7 provide the parts outside the CDR3, is DGGITQSPKYLFRKEGQNVTLSCEQNLNHDAMYWYRQDPGQGLRLIYYSQIVNDFQKGDIAEGYSVSREKKESFPLTVTSAQKNPTAFYLCASVGEENEQYFGPGTRLTVT.